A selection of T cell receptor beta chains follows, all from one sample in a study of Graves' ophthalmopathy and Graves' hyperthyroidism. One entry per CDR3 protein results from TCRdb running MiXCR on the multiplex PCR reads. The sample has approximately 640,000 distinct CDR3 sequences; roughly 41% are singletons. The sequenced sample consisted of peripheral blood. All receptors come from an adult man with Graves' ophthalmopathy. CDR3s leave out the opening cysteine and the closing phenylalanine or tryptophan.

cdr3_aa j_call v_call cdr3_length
SAREWANEKLF TRBJ1-4 TRBV29-1 11
ASTLRGRNTGELF TRBJ2-2 TRBV27 13
SVEESIYGYT TRBJ1-2 TRBV29-1 10
ASSLGGQGSEKLF TRBJ1-4 TRBV7-3 13
ASSGQGELF TRBJ1-4 TRBV9 9
ASSLEGANVLT TRBJ2-6 TRBV5-1 11
ASSTVGGKLF TRBJ1-4 TRBV7-9 10
ATSRGGSFGETQY TRBJ2-5 TRBV15 13
ASSIQEFTGELF TRBJ2-2 TRBV19 12
ATSRKREDYGYT TRBJ1-2 TRBV24-1 12
ASSRTGRWTAYGYT TRBJ1-2 TRBV4-3 14
ASSPDTTYEQY TRBJ2-7 TRBV5-6 11
ASSYGGRSTDTQY TRBJ2-3 TRBV10-3 13
ASSYLGTGDNSPLH TRBJ1-6 TRBV6-6 14
ASSHTGTGNEKLF TRBJ1-4 TRBV10-2 13
ASSFDTQAQY TRBJ2-5 TRBV12-3/TRBV12-4 10
ASSPSPQGTSYEQY TRBJ2-7 TRBV7-3 14
ASSQDGTENTGELF TRBJ2-2 TRBV14 14
ASKADLSTEAF TRBJ1-1 TRBV2 11
ATSDSREGLAGGYEQY TRBJ2-7 TRBV24-1 16
ASSIEVRGRVNTEAF TRBJ1-1 TRBV19 15
ASSLVSGGYGNTIY TRBJ1-3 TRBV5-1 14
ASSSMGGTEAF TRBJ1-1 TRBV7-9 11
ASSLEGSGRGTDTQY TRBJ2-3 TRBV5-1 15
ASSEDRALEAF TRBJ1-1 TRBV28 11
ASSQAISYEQY TRBJ2-7 TRBV4-2 11
ASSQDRQGRNTEAF TRBJ1-1 TRBV5-1 14
ASSPTGTANEKLF TRBJ1-4 TRBV2 13
ASSLSSGGGELF TRBJ2-2 TRBV12-5 12
ASSVEGQAYGYT TRBJ1-2 TRBV9 12
SARDGSGGNQETQY TRBJ2-5 TRBV20-1 14
SARSSREGYEQY TRBJ2-7 TRBV20-1 12
ASRPTGFWETQY TRBJ2-5 TRBV5-5 12
ASSLAGTAQETQY TRBJ2-5 TRBV12-3/TRBV12-4 13
ASSLAGEEQY TRBJ2-7 TRBV7-9 10
ASRDSLSGANVLT TRBJ2-6 TRBV7-2 13
ASRGYNQPQH TRBJ1-5 TRBV27 10
SARDLAGTDTQY TRBJ2-3 TRBV20-1 12
ASSAPGTGYEKLF TRBJ1-4 TRBV7-9 13
SATDRDTGELF TRBJ2-2 TRBV20-1 11
ASSEGVPGNQPQH TRBJ1-5 TRBV6-6 13
ASSTQGASNQPQH TRBJ1-5 TRBV19 13
SVDGTGSPQETQY TRBJ2-5 TRBV29-1 13
AISESAGGSEQY TRBJ2-7 TRBV10-3 12
ASSRDTHREQETQY TRBJ2-5 TRBV7-2 14
ASRAGTGENRAYGYT TRBJ1-2 TRBV12-3/TRBV12-4 15
SVGQARGGYT TRBJ1-2 TRBV29-1 10
ASSEKGWARNF TRBJ1-1 TRBV6-6 11
AISPTGGESPLH TRBJ1-6 TRBV10-3 12
SASHPRGVVETQY TRBJ2-5 TRBV20-1 13
ASSARERWTEAF TRBJ1-1 TRBV25-1 12
ASSVPGQGQY TRBJ2-5 TRBV2 10
ASSQAQGASLY TRBJ2-7 TRBV4-3 11
ASSLEGAVAGANVLT TRBJ2-6 TRBV7-2 15
SAIAVNQPQH TRBJ1-5 TRBV20-1 10
ASRGGEENTEAF TRBJ1-1 TRBV19 12
ASSGGQNSPLH TRBJ1-6 TRBV9 11
SESGVRETQY TRBJ2-5 TRBV29-1 10
ASSLTGWRRYEKLF TRBJ1-4 TRBV5-1 14